This T cell receptor (beta chain) was sequenced in a study of shared clonotypes between healthy human individuals. In the case of this clone: No antigen is known for it.

General study findings and limits: It was the non-shared clonotypes that had lower generation probabilities than clonotypes shared by all four donors. Donor clonotype sharing was expected to depend on sequencing depth.

Once extracted for a subset, genomic DNA was divided evenly among several immunoSEQ plates. Sequenced by immunoSEQ multiplex PCR; TCRdb stores in-frame clones only, minus some. The sample has roughly 1,500,000 clones; approximately 98% are singletons. In germline, CDR1 is MNHNY, CDR2 SVGAGI (reference sequence). The CDR3 has 16 residues. The ends lost 6 bases at V and 6 bases at J; junction bases unmatched: 15. The chain employs TRBV6-6 and TRBJ2-7, with 9 bases that match TRBD2. This sequence was found in a man aged 30 to 45 in good health. The specimen was naive CD4+ T cells sorted from blood. This sample's subset: CD45RA+ positively selected. DNA of the CDR3: TGTGCCAGCAGCGGGGTCGGCGGGAGGGCGTTTGGCGAGCAGTACTTC. The encoded protein is CASSGVGGRAFGEQYF.